This record looks at one T cell receptor (beta chain) sequence and its context. This sample was included in a study of shared clonotypes between healthy human individuals. Only in-frame clones appear in the TCRdb table, and some are missing; sequencing was by immunoSEQ multiplex PCR. The sample shows approximately 2.5 million clones, roughly 92% of them seen only once. The split of CD4+ cells yielded CD45RA+ naive and CD45RA-negative memory subsets. Germline V gene sequence: CDR1 LNHDA, CDR2 SQIVND (reference sequence). Trimming at V came to 6 bases and at J to 1 base, leaving 5 bases not matched to a gene. The CDR3 length is 15 residues.

The origin of this receptor is a young man in good health. The sample comprised naive CD4+ T cells sorted from blood. Subset here: CD45RA+ positively selected. The V gene is TRBV19, the J gene TRBJ2-2; 7 nucleotides agree with TRBD1. The CDR3 reads CASSTWDRNTGELFF. Written as DNA, the CDR3 is TGTGCCAGTAGCACATGGGACAGGAACACCGGGGAGCTGTTTTTT.